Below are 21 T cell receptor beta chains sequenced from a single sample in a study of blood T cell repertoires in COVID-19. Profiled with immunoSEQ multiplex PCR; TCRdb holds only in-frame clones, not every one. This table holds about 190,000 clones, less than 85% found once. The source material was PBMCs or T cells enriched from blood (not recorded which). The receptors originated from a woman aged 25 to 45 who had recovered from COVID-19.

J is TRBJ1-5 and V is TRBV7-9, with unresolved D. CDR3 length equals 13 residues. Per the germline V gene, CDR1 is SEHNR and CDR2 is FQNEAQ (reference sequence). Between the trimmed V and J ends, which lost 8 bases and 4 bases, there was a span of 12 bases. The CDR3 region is CASQPGVNQPQHF. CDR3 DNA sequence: TGTGCCAGCCAACCGGGTGTAAATCAGCCCCAGCATTTT.

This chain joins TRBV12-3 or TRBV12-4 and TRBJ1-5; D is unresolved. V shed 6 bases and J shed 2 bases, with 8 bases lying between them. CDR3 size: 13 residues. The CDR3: CASSSIGNQPQHF. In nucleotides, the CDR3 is TGTGCCAGCAGCTCTATAGGCAATCAGCCCCAGCATTTT.

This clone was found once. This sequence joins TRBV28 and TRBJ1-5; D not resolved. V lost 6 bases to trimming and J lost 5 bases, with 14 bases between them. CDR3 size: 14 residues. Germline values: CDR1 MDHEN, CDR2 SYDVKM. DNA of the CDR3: TGTGCCAGCAGCCCTGGGCAGATATATCAGCCCCAGCATTTT. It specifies CASSPGQIYQPQHF.

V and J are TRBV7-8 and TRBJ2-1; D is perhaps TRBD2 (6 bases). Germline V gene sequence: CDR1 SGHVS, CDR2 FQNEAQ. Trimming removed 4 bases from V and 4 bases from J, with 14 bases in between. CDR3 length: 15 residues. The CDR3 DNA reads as TGTGCCAGCAGCTCCCGCGGGGTTCCTTACAATGAGCAGTTCTTC. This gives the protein CASSSRGVPYNEQFF.

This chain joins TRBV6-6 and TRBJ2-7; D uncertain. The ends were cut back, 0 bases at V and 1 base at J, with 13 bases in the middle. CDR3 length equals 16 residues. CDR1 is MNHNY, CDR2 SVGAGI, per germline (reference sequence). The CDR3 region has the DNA TGTGCCAGCAGTTACTCGACGGTTGGCAGGTCCTACGAGCAGTACGTC. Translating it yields CASSYSTVGRSYEQYV.

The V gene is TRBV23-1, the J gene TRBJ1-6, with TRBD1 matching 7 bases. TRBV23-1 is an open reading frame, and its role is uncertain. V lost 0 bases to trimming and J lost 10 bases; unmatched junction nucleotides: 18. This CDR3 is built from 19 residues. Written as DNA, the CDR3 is TGCGCCAGCAGTCAATCTAGGGGCCCCAGGGGGGAAAAAGGATCACCCCTCCACTTT. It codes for CASSQSRGPRGEKGSPLHF.

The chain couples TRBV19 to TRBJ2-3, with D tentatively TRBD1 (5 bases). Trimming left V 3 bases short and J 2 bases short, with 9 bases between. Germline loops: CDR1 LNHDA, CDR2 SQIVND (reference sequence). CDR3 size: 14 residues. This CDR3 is CASSIRTFTDTQYF. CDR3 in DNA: TGTGCCAGTAGTATCCGGACATTCACAGATACGCAGTATTTT.

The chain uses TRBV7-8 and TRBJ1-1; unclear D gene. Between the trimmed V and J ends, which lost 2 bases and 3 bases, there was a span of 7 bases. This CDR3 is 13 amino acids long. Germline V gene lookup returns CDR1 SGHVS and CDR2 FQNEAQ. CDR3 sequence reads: CASSLQADTEAFF. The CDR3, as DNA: TGTGCCAGCAGCTTACAGGCTGACACTGAAGCTTTCTTT. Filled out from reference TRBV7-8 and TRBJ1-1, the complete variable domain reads GAGVSQSPRYKVAKRGQDVALRCDPISGHVSLFWYQQALGQGPEFLTYFQNEAQLDKSGLPSDRFFAERPEGSVSTLKIQRTQQEDSAVYLCASSLQADTEAFFGQGTRLTVV.

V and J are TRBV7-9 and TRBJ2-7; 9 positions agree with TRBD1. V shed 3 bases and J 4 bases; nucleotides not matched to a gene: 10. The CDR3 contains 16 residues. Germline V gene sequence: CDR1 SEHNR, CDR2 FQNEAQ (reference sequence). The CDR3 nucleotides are TGTGCCAGCAGCTTTCCCGGGACAGGGATGTTATACGAGCAGTACTTC. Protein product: CASSFPGTGMLYEQYF.

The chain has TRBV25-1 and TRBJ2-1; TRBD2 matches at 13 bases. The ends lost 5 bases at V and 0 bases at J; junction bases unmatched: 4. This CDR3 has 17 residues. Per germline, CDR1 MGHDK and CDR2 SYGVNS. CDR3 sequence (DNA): TGTGCCAGCAGTTTTCGGACTAGCGGGGGCTCCTACAATGAGCAGTTCTTC. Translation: CASSFRTSGGSYNEQFF. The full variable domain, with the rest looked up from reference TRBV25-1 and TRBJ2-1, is EADIYQTPRYLVIGTGKKITLECSQTMGHDKMYWYQQDPGMELHLIHYSYGVNSTEKGDLSSESTVSRIRTEHFPLTLESARPSHTSQYLCASSFRTSGGSYNEQFFGPGTRLTVL.

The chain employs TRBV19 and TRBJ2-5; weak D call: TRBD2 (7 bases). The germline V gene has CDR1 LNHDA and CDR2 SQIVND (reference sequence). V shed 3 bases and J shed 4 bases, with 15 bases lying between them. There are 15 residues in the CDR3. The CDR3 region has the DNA TGTGCCAGTAGTATTAGTAGGGGGGGGAGAGAGACCCAGTACTTC. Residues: CASSISRGGRETQYF.

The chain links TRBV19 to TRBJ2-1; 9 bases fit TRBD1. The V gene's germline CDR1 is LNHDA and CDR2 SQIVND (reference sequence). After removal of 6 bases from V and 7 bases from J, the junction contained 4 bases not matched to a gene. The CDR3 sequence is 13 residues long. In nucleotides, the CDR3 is TGTGCCAGTAGGCGGACAGGGGAGAATGAGCAGTTCTTC. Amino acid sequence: CASRRTGENEQFF.

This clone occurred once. This CDR3 is CASSIQADTQYF. CDR3 in DNA: TGTGCCAGTAGTATCCAGGCAGATACGCAGTATTTT. V usage is TRBV19 and J usage is TRBJ2-3; D gene unclear. V lost 3 bases and J 4 bases, leaving 5 bases between the germline ends. Germline V CDR1 and CDR2: LNHDA, SQIVND (reference sequence). The CDR3 extends over 12 amino acids.

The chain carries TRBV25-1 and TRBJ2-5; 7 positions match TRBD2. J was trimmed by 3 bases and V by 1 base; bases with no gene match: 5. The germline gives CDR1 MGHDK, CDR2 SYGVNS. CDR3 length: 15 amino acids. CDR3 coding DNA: TGTGCCAGCAGTGAATTTGGGGGGGAAAAAGAGACCCAGTACTTC. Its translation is CASSEFGGEKETQYF.

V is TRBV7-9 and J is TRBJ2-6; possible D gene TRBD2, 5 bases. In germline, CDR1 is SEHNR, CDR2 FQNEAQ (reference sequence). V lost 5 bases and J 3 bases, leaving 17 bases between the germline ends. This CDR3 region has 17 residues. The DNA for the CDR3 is TGTGCCAGCAGCGCCCTCTGGACGGAGGATGGGGCCAACGTCCTGACTTTC. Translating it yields CASSALWTEDGANVLTF.

The CDR3: CASRDATGFLTEAFF. In DNA, the CDR3 is TGTGCCAGCAGGGACGCGACAGGGTTTCTCACTGAAGCTTTCTTT. The V call is TRBV28, the J call TRBJ1-1, with 7 bases matching TRBD1. V gave up 6 bases and J gave up 4 bases; unmatched junction bases: 11. The CDR3 totals 15 residues. Germline lookup yields CDR1 MDHEN and CDR2 SYDVKM.

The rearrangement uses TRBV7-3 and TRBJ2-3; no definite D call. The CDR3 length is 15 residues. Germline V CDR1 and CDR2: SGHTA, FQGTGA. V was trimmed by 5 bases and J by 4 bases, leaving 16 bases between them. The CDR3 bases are TGTGCCAGCAGCCCCGCGGCCCACACCCCAGATACGCAGTATTTT. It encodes CASSPAAHTPDTQYF.

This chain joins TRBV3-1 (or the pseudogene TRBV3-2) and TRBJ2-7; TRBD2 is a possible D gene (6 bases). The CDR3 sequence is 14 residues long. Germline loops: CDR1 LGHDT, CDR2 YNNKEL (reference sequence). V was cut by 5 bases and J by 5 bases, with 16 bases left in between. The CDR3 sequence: CASSSSGLANEQYF. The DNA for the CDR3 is TGTGCCAGCAGCTCCAGTGGTCTAGCGAACGAGCAGTACTTC.

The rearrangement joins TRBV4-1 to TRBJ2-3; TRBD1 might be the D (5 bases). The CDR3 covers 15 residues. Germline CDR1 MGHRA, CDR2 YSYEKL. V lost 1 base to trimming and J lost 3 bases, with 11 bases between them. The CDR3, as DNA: TGCGCCAGCAGCCAAGCCCCGCAGGGTACAGATACGCAGTATTTT. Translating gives CASSQAPQGTDTQYF.

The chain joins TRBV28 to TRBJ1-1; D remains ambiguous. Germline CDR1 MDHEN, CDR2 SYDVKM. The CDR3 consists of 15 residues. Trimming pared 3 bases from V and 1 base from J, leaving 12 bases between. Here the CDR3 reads CASSLAGRPNTEAFF. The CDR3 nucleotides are TGTGCCAGCAGTTTGGCAGGCAGGCCGAACACTGAAGCTTTCTTT.

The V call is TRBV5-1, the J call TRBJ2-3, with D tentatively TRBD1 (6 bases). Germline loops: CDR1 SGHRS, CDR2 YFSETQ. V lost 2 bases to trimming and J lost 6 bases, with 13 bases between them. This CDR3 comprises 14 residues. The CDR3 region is CASSLPFGGDTQYF. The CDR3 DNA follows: TGCGCCAGCAGCTTACCTTTTGGGGGCGATACGCAGTATTTT. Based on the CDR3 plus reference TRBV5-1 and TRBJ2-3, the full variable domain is KAGVTQTPRYLIKTRGQQVTLSCSPISGHRSVSWYQQTPGQGLQFLFEYFSETQRNKGNFPGRFSGRQFSNSRSEMNVSTLELGDSALYLCASSLPFGGDTQYFGPGTRLTVL.